This T cell receptor beta chain was retrieved from a study of blood T cell repertoires in COVID-19. This clone was detected only once. Profiled with immunoSEQ multiplex PCR; TCRdb holds only in-frame clones, not every one. The data hold approximately 290,000 clones, with about nine tenths observed a single time. This TCR was sampled from a woman in her 30s with COVID-19, enrolled during active disease. The sample consisted of peripheral blood.

The CDR3 sequence: CASSANREAFF. The DNA for the CDR3 is TGTGCCAGCAGCGCGAACAGGGAAGCTTTCTTT. The rearrangement joins TRBV7-9 to TRBJ1-1, with D possibly matching TRBD1 (5 bases). The V and J ends lost 5 bases and 8 bases respectively, with 9 bases between them. The CDR3 loop spans 11 amino acids. Germline values: CDR1 SEHNR, CDR2 FQNEAQ (reference sequence).